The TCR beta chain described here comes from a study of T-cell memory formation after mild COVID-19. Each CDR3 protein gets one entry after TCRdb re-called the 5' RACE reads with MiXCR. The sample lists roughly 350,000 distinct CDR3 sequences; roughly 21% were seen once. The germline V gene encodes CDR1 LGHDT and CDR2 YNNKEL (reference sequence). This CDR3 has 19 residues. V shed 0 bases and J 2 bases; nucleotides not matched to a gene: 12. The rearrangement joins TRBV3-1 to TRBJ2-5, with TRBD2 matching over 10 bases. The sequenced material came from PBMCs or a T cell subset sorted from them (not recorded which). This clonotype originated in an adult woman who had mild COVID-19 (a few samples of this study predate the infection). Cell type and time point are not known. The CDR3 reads CASSQDLASGSSLQETQYF. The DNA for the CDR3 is TGTGCCAGCAGCCAAGATCTGGCTAGCGGGAGCTCCCTTCAAGAGACCCAGTACTTC.